This T cell receptor beta chain is drawn from a study of blood T cell repertoires in COVID-19 (dated by TCRdb to between 2020 and 2021). Regarding the complete study: Samples from collaborators originated in the United States, Italy and Spain and spanned both the acute and convalescent phases of COVID-19. The prospective study material was composed of cDNA or gDNA derived from T cells, B-cell-depleted T cells, or PBMCs. Deeply sampled blood TCRbeta repertoires from subjects exposed to, actively infected with, or recovered from COVID-19 were included in the dataset. The repertoires were made available in a free public database intended to serve as a resource for research on the immune response to SARS-CoV-2. The samples were drawn from two sources: the first 160 participants of the ongoing ImmuneRACE study, and fewer than 1,500 subjects contributed by 6 global collaborators. Nearly every sample came with metadata listing a de-identified subject ID, COVID-19 status, age in years and sex. HLA class I and class II types, where available, came from metadata supplied by the sample provider rather than from assay-based typing.

V gives up 6 bases and J gives up 1 base, and the segment between their germline ends measures 13 bases. Per the germline V gene, MNHEY is the CDR1 and SVGEGT is the CDR2. The CDR3 covers 15 residues, taking in both the cysteine and the phenylalanine. The kept DNA is CDR3 alone, 45 bases in frame from the first base. On the study overall, not on this receptor specifically: How much clinical and demographic metadata was included differed by source and by participant, and the metadata was provided uncurated.

At one collaborating source in Seattle, patients were enrolled during active infection and were followed longitudinally through the course of disease. The collaborating institutions used their own protocols to collect whole blood in K2EDTA tubes. For TCRbeta analysis, collaborators shipped samples in one of three forms: frozen whole blood, isolated PBMCs, or DNA extracted from either of those sample types. To note about this clone: Its antigen is still unknown. No quality values exist for individual bases; no much larger clone is one base distant.

The immunoSEQ Assay, a bias-controlled multiplex PCR, was used to amplify TCRbeta CDR3 regions from genomic DNA. The study's processing was this. Nucleated cell counts per sample were estimated from amplification of reference gene primers within the assay. To quantify the absolute abundance of each unique TCRbeta CDR3 rearrangement, sequence reads were collapsed and filtered. Productive Simpson clonality was computed per sample as the square root of Simpson's diversity index over productive rearrangements. TCRdb re-hosts the immuneACCESS table, in-frame sequences only. Its copies lack some clones; in the studies checked, an unresolved V gene accounts for under half of them, and the cause for the rest is not known. Clonal size and the V and J genes are those of that table, whereas D and trimming came from the DNA. The sample records hundreds of thousands of clones, over 80% of which are singletons. The ten largest account for roughly 1.3% of the sample.

The specimen sequenced was peripheral blood. Recombination joined TRBV6-2 or TRBV6-3 with TRBJ1-3; 6 matching bases give a weak D call of TRBD1. The sequence was obtained from a woman aged 30 to 39 with COVID-19, enrolled during active disease. This receptor carries the CDR3 CASSNRDRSGNTIYF. The DNA is TGTGCCAGCAGCAACCGCGACAGGTCTGGAAACACCATATATTTT.